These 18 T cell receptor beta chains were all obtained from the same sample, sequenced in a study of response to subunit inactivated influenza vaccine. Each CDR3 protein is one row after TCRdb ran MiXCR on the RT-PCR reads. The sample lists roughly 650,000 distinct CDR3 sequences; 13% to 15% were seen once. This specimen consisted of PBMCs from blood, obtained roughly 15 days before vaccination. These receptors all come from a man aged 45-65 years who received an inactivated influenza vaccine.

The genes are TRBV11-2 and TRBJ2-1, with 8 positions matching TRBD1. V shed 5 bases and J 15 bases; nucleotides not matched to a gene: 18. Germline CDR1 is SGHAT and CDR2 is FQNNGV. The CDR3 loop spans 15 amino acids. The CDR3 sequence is CASSPDRGRTRRRFF. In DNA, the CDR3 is TGTGCCAGCAGCCCCGACAGGGGTAGAACCCGCCGCCGGTTCTTC.

The CDR3 loop is CASSPGTGFSGNTIYF. CDR3 nucleotide sequence: TGTGCCAGCAGTCCCGGGACAGGGTTTTCTGGAAACACCATATATTTT. The chain links TRBV2 to TRBJ1-3, with 9 bases that match TRBD1. Germline loops: CDR1 SNHLY, CDR2 FYNNEI. The CDR3 runs to 16 residues. Trimming took 5 bases from V and 1 from J; bases not matched to a gene: 6.

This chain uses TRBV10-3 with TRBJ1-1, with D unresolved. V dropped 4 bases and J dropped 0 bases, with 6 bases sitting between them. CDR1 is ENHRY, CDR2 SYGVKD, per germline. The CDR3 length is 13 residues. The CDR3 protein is CAISGRVNTEAFF. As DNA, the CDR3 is TGTGCCATCAGTGGACGGGTGAACACTGAAGCTTTCTTT.

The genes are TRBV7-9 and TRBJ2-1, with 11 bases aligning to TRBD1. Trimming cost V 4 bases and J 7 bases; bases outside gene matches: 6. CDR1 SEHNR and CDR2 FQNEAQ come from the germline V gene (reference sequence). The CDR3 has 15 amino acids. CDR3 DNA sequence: TGTGCCAGCAGCTACGCCGGGACAGGGGGGAATGAGCAGTTCTTC. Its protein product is CASSYAGTGGNEQFF.

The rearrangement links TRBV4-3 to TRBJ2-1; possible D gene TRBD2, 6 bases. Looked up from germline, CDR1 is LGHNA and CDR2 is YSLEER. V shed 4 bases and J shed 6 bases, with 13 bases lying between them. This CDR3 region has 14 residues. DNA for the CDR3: TGCGCCAGCAGCCCGGGACTTCTAGGCAATGAGCAGTTCTTC. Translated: CASSPGLLGNEQFF.

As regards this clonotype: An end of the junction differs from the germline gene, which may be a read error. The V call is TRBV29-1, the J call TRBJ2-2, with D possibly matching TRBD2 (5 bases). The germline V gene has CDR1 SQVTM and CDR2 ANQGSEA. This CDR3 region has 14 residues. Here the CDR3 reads CSVDLGLNTGELLF. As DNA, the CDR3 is TGCAGCGTTGATCTCGGACTGAACACCGGGGAGCTGTTATTT.

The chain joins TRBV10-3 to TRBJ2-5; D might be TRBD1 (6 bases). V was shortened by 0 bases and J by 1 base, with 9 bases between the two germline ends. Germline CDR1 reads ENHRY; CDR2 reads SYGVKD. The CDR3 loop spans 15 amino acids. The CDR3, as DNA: TGTGCCATCAGTGAGTCGGGCAGGGGCCAAGAGACCCAGTACTTC. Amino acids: CAISESGRGQETQYF.

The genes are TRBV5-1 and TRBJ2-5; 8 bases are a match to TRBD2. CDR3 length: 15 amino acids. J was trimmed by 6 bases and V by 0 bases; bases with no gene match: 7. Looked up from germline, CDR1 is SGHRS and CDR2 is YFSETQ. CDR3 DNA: TGCGCCAGCAGCTTGGCCCCCAGCGGGGGCAAGACCCAGTACTTC. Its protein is CASSLAPSGGKTQYF.

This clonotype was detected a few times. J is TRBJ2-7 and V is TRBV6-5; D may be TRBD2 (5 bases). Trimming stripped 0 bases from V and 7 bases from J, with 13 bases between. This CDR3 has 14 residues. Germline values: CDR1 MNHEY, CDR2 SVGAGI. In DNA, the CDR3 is TGTGCCAGCAGTTACTCTGCGGGCGGGCGGGAGCAGTACTTC. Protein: CASSYSAGGREQYF.

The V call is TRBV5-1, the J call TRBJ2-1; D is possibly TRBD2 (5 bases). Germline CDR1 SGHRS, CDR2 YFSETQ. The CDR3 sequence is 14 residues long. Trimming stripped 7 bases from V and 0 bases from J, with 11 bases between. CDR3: CASFSGGSYNEQFF. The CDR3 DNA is TGCGCCAGCTTCAGCGGAGGCTCCTACAATGAGCAGTTCTTC.

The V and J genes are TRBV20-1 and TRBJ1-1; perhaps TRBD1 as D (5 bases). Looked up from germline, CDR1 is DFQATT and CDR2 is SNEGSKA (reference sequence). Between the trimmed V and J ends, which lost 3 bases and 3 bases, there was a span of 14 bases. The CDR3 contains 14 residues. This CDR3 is CSASPAGQYTEAFF. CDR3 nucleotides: TGCAGTGCTAGTCCGGCAGGACAATACACTGAAGCTTTCTTT.

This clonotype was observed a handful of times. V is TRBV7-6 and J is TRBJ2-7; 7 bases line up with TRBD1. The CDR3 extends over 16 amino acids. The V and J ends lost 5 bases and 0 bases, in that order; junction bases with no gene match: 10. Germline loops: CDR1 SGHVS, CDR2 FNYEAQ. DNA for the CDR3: TGTGCCAGCAGCGAAATACAGGGGATCGGCTCCTACGAGCAGTACTTC. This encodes CASSEIQGIGSYEQYF.

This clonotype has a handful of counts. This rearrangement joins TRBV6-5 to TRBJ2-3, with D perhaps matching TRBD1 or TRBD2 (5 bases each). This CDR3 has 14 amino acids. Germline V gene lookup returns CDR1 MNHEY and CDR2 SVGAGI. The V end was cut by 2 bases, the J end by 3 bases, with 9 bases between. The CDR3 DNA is TGTGCCAGCAGTTACGGGACGGCGACAGATACGCAGTATTTT. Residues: CASSYGTATDTQYF.

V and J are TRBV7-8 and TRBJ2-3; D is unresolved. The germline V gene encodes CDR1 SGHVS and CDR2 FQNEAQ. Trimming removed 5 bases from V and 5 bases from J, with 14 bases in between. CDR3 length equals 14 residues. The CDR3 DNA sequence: TGTGCCAGCAGCCCCCGGGCCAGTGGAGATACGCAGTATTTT. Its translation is CASSPRASGDTQYF. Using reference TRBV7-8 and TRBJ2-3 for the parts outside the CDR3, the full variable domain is GAGVSQSPRYKVAKRGQDVALRCDPISGHVSLFWYQQALGQGPEFLTYFQNEAQLDKSGLPSDRFFAERPEGSVSTLKIQRTQQEDSAVYLCASSPRASGDTQYFGPGTRLTVL.

In DNA, the CDR3 is TGTGCCATCGCTCGGACAGGGGTGGCCGGGGAGCTGTTTTTT. It encodes CAIARTGVAGELFF. The chain combines TRBV6-1 with TRBJ2-2, with 9 positions matching TRBD1. Unmatched junction bases numbered 9, after V lost 10 bases and J lost 6 bases. The V gene's germline CDR1 is MNHNS and CDR2 SASEGT. The CDR3 is 14 residues long.

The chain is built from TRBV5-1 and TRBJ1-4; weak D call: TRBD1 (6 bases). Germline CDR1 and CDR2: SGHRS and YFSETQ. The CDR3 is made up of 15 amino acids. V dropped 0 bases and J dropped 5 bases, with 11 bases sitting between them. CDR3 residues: CASSLAGRGNEKLFF. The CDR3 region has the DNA TGCGCCAGCAGCTTGGCGGGGAGGGGGAATGAAAAACTGTTTTTT.

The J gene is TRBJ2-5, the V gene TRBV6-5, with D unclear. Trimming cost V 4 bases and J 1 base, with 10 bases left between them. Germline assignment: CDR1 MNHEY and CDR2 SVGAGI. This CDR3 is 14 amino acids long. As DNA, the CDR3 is TGTGCCAGCAGTTGGTTCGGGTTCCAAGAGACCCAGTACTTC. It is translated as CASSWFGFQETQYF.

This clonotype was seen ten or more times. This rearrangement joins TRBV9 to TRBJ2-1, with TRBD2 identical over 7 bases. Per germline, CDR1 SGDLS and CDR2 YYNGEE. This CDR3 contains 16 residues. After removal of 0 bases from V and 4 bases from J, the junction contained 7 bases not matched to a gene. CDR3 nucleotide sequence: TGTGCCAGCAGCGTAGACGAAGCGGGAACATACAATGAGCAGTTCTTC. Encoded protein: CASSVDEAGTYNEQFF.